This entry concerns a single TCR beta chain. The CDR3 loop spans 19 amino acids. Per the germline V gene, CDR1 is MNHEY and CDR2 is SMNVEV (reference sequence). V shed 2 bases and J 2 bases; nucleotides not matched to a gene: 10. The entry originates in a study of molecular identifiers for immune sequencing clone quantification. The wider study: Naive CD8 cell RNA, from around 20,000 or 100,000 cells, was split five ways in replicates, with four sequenced.

TCRdb passed the PCR reads through MiXCR, listing each CDR3 protein once. The sample holds some 580,000 distinct CDR3 sequences, about 25% seen once. Naive CD8 libraries were made from roughly 20,000 to 1,000,000 sorted cells, and they used 10%, 30% or 50% RNA. The chain has TRBV27 and TRBJ2-7; 15 bases are a match to TRBD2. The TCR sequence derives from a human donor in good health. Some libraries in this study had Jurkat cell RNA spiked in. The source material was naive CD8+ T cells from blood, with Jurkat cell RNA spiked in. Subset specified: FACS-sorted CD8+CD4-CCR7+CD45RA+ naive T cells. The CDR3 spells CASSLTGLAGGPTAYEQYF. CDR3 sequence (DNA): TGTGCCAGCAGTTTAACCGGACTAGCGGGAGGGCCGACGGCCTACGAGCAGTACTTC.